The rows below give T cell receptor beta chains drawn from one sample of a study of blood T cell repertoires in COVID-19. Sequenced by immunoSEQ multiplex PCR; TCRdb stores in-frame clones only, minus some. This sample has about 140,000 clones; 70% to 90% occur once, and the top ten carry roughly 11%. Sequencing was done on a sample of peripheral blood. The receptor source for this set is a woman over 75 with acute or convalescent COVID-19. The CDR3 runs from the conserved cysteine through the conserved F or W. Clone sizes are given selectively: once, few, many, or a class where the clone is expanded.

clone_size	v_call	j_call	cdr3_aa
NA	TRBV5-1	TRBJ2-7	CASSLAFPGTYEQYF
NA	TRBV5-6	TRBJ2-7	CASSLGQFSYEQYF
NA	TRBV2	TRBJ1-2	CASSELVRANGYTF
once	TRBV18	TRBJ1-1	CASSPPGQGNTEAFF
few	TRBV18	TRBJ1-3	CASLGQSSGNTIYF
NA	TRBV18	TRBJ1-1	CASSPRGQGMNTEAFF
NA	TRBV18	TRBJ2-7	CASSPPGTGGGQYF
NA	TRBV6-1	TRBJ1-3	CASSEALAPSGNTIYF
NA	TRBV30	TRBJ2-1	CAWRTTSGGPLGQFF
NA	TRBV25-1	TRBJ1-6	CASSRQQNSPLHF
NA	TRBV12-3/TRBV12-4	TRBJ1-5	CASSLVQNQPQHF
NA	TRBV5-6	TRBJ2-6	CASSVQGAWGGANVLTF
NA	TRBV4-2	TRBJ1-4	CASSQEGGTSSPTNEKLFF
once	TRBV6-1	TRBJ2-7	CASSEEKNTAYEQYF
NA	TRBV4-1	TRBJ2-3	CASSQEAHYTDTQYF
NA	TRBV4-3	TRBJ1-2	CASSQPDRGGNYGYTF